The rows below give T cell receptor beta chains drawn from one sample of a study of T cell responses to AZD1222 COVID-19 vaccine. Measured with immunoSEQ multiplex PCR; TCRdb has only the in-frame clones, and not every one. This sample has 100,000 to 120,000 clones, with 88% found just once. Source: peripheral blood, taken 28 days after the second AZD1222 dose. Receptors were obtained from an adult who received the AZD1222 COVID-19 vaccine. Both conserved end residues are part of each CDR3. A D gene is named only where the DNA matches it firmly. The size field is filled for only some rows; it gives once, few, many or a size class.

j_call,d_call,v_call,clone_size,cdr3_nt,cdr3_aa
TRBJ1-1,TRBD1,TRBV10-3,-,TGTGCCATCAGTGAGTCGACAGGGATAAATGAAGCTTTCTTT,CAISESTGINEAFF
TRBJ1-2,-,TRBV11-2,-,TGTGCCAGCAGCTTAGATCCGGGACCCTGGAGTGGCTACACCTTC,CASSLDPGPWSGYTF
TRBJ1-1,-,TRBV2,few,TGTGCCAGCCAGGTGGGGATACCCATGAACACTGAAGCTTTCTTT,CASQVGIPMNTEAFF
TRBJ2-7,-,TRBV6-5,-,TGTGCCAGCAGTATCGGACCCAGCTCCTACGAGCAGTACTTC,CASSIGPSSYEQYF
TRBJ1-3,-,TRBV4-2,-,TGTGCCAGCAGCCAGACAATCGGTCCCGGAAACACCATATATTTT,CASSQTIGPGNTIYF
TRBJ2-5,TRBD1,TRBV18,-,TGTGCCAGCTCACCCTCCCAGACAGGGCAAGAGACCCAGTACTTC,CASSPSQTGQETQYF
TRBJ2-1,-,TRBV7-9,-,TGTGCCAGCGGCCCGGGACTCCTGGAGGGCGATGAGCAGTTCTTC,CASGPGLLEGDEQFF
TRBJ1-1,-,TRBV5-6,-,TGTGCCAGCAGCTTGAGGGGTGTGGGCACTGAAGCTTTCTTT,CASSLRGVGTEAFF
TRBJ2-3,-,TRBV27,-,TGTGCCAGCAGTTTCCAAGGGTCGGAAGGTCATACGCAGTATTTT,CASSFQGSEGHTQYF
TRBJ1-3,-,TRBV2,few,TGTGCCAGCAGTGAAGGGCAGCTTGGAAACACCATATATTTT,CASSEGQLGNTIYF
TRBJ2-7,-,TRBV7-9,-,TGTGCCAGCAGCTTGGGACAAAGCTCCTACGAGCAGTACTTC,CASSLGQSSYEQYF
TRBJ2-6,TRBD1,TRBV6-1,-,TGTGCCAGCAGTGAACGGATAGGGGGCTGGTCTGGGGCCAACGTCCTGACTTTC,CASSERIGGWSGANVLTF
TRBJ2-1,TRBD2,TRBV27,-,TGTGCCAGCAGGATTAGCGGGGGGGCGTACAATGAGCAGTTCTTC,CASRISGGAYNEQFF
TRBJ1-6,-,TRBV5-1,-,TGCGCCAGCAGCTTGGAAAGGGAGCGTTCACCCCTCCACTTT,CASSLERERSPLHF
TRBJ1-4,-,TRBV5-3,-,TGTGCCAGAAGCTTGATCTGTGAAAAACTGTTTTTT,CARSLICEKLFF
TRBJ2-5,-,TRBV7-9,-,TGTGCCAGCAGCCCCCTCCTTAGTTTTGGGGGGACCCAGTACTTC,CASSPLLSFGGTQYF
TRBJ1-5,-,TRBV19,-,TGTGCCAGTAGGGCCGACGGGGGAGGATCGGCCCAGCATTTT,CASRADGGGSAQHF
TRBJ1-1,-,TRBV5-6,-,TGTGCCAGCAGCTTGTACAGGGAGCGGGCCGCCGCTGAAGCTTTCTTT,CASSLYRERAAAEAFF
TRBJ1-4,TRBD1,TRBV28,-,TGTGCCAGCAGGTCCCCACAGGGGGGGAGTGAAAAACTGTTTTTT,CASRSPQGGSEKLFF
TRBJ2-2,TRBD1,TRBV4-2,-,TGTGCCAGCAGCCAAGTAATGGGACAGGGGCACACCGGGGAGCTGTTTTTT,CASSQVMGQGHTGELFF
TRBJ2-7,TRBD2,TRBV27,-,TGTGCCAGCAGTTTGCGGGAGAGCTCCTACGAGCAGTACTTC,CASSLRESSYEQYF
TRBJ2-6,-,TRBV3-1/TRBV3-2,-,TGTGCCAGCAGCCAAGTGTTGCGTGTCGCCGGGGCCAACGTCCTGACTTTC,CASSQVLRVAGANVLTF
TRBJ1-2,-,TRBV6-5,-,TGTGCCAGCAGTTCCGGGACCGCAGCTAACTATGGCTACACCTTC,CASSSGTAANYGYTF
TRBJ2-7,-,TRBV6-2/TRBV6-3,-,TGTGCCAGCAGTTACAGTTTCGGGGGCACCTCGAGGGAGCAGTACTTC,CASSYSFGGTSREQYF
TRBJ1-5,-,TRBV6-2/TRBV6-3,-,TGTGCCAGCAGCCCCTCAACCGGGGGGGACTATCAGCCCCAGCATTTT,CASSPSTGGDYQPQHF
TRBJ1-6,TRBD1,TRBV19,-,TGTGCCAGTAGTATGGGGGGGACAGGGCGATTGGATTCACCCCTCCACTTT,CASSMGGTGRLDSPLHF
TRBJ2-7,-,TRBV5-6,-,TGTGCCAGCAGCTTGGCCGGAGCAAGCGAGCAGTACTTC,CASSLAGASEQYF